This TCR beta chain was recorded in a study of CD8 T cells in Susac syndrome. Regarding this clonotype: Its antigen is not identified.

Overall study findings and caveats: There were 15 to 20 Susac-specific public clones in total CD8+ repertoires and roughly 5 in CD8+ TEMRA repertoires.

With random hexamers, reverse transcription was performed on about 0.5 to 1 ug of RNA. TCR beta CDR3 was amplified by immunoSEQ covering 54 Vbeta and 13 Jbeta. From the immunoSEQ multiplex PCR reads, TCRdb called clonotypes with MiXCR, one entry per CDR3 protein. The sample comprises about 110,000 distinct CDR3 sequences, approximately 95% of which are singletons, and about 0.41% rests with the top ten. The V gene lost 5 bases and the J gene lost 2 bases, with 5 bases spanning the gap. CDR3 size: 12 residues. The material sequenced was CD8+ T cells from PBMCs. The chain recombines TRBV12-3 or TRBV12-4 with TRBJ2-3; D not certain. This clonotype originated in a human donor with Susac syndrome. The CDR3 coding sequence is TGTGCCAGCAGTCTTGACACAGATACGCAGTATTTT. Residues: CASSLDTDTQYF.